The 13 T cell receptor beta chains presented below share a single source sample, sequenced in a study of blood T cell repertoires in COVID-19. Measured with immunoSEQ multiplex PCR; TCRdb has only the in-frame clones, and not every one. This table has under 150,000 clones, 90% appearing once. Specimen: peripheral blood. The receptor source for this set is a human donor with active COVID-19. The donor label of this sample is uncertain.

This clone was picked up one time. This chain uses TRBV28 with TRBJ2-7; the D gene is possibly TRBD1 (6 bases). The CDR3 spans 14 residues. Trimming shortened V by 7 bases and J by 2 bases, and 15 bases separated the two germline ends. Germline values: CDR1 MDHEN, CDR2 SYDVKM. CDR3 nucleotides: TGTGCCAGCAATCCGGACAGTATTACCTACGAGCAGTACTTC. Amino acid sequence: CASNPDSITYEQYF. Drawing the rest from reference TRBV28 and TRBJ2-7, the complete variable domain is DVKVTQSSRYLVKRTGEKVFLECVQDMDHENMFWYRQDPGLGLRLIYFSYDVKMKEKGDIPEGYSVSREKKERFSLILESASTNQTSMYLCASNPDSITYEQYFGPGTRLTVT.

The chain joins TRBV18 to TRBJ1-1; D gene ambiguous. Germline CDR1 and CDR2: KGHSH and LQKENI. This CDR3 has 14 residues. V was cut by 3 bases and J by 6 bases, with 14 bases left in between. The CDR3 bases are TGTGCCAGCTCACCTCCATATGCGGGGTCTGAAGCTTTCTTT. It codes for CASSPPYAGSEAFF.

The chain carries TRBV6-6 and TRBJ1-2; D may be TRBD1 (5 bases). V lost 0 bases and J lost 7, with 12 bases in between. Per germline, CDR1 MNHNY and CDR2 SVGAGI (reference sequence). The CDR3 is made up of 14 amino acids. CDR3 coding DNA: TGTGCCAGCAGTTACTCCGGGGGGTCCTTTGGCTACACCTTC. Amino acid sequence: CASSYSGGSFGYTF.

V gene TRBV5-4 combines with J gene TRBJ1-2, with 11 positions matching TRBD1. Germline V gene sequence: CDR1 SGHNT, CDR2 YYREEE (reference sequence). Trimming at V came to 2 bases and at J to 3 bases, leaving 3 bases not matched to a gene. The length of the CDR3 is 15 residues. CDR3 bases: TGTGCCAGCAGCTTAAGGACAGGGGGCTACTATGGCTACACCTTC. It codes for CASSLRTGGYYGYTF.

This chain connects TRBV5-6 to TRBJ2-1; TRBD1 agrees at 9 bases. Germline-derived CDR1 and CDR2 are SGHDT and YYEEEE. Trimming took 4 bases from V and 7 from J; bases not matched to a gene: 6. CDR3 length equals 14 residues. CDR3 coding DNA: TGTGCCAGCAGCACCCGGGACAGGGCAAATGAGCAGTTCTTC. Translated, it gives CASSTRDRANEQFF.

The chain combines TRBV10-2 with TRBJ1-1; TRBD1 aligns across 7 bases. Looked up from germline, CDR1 is WSHSY and CDR2 is SAAADI. Unmatched junction bases numbered 10, after V lost 9 bases and J lost 0 bases. This CDR3 has 15 amino acids. CDR3 sequence: CASGKGGFMNTEAFF. Written as DNA, the CDR3 is TGCGCCAGTGGAAAAGGGGGCTTTATGAACACTGAAGCTTTCTTT.

V is TRBV7-2 and J is TRBJ1-5; D is unresolved. Germline values: CDR1 SGHTA, CDR2 FQGNSA. Trimming pared 1 base from V and 3 bases from J, leaving 13 bases between. CDR3 length: 16 amino acids. This chain's CDR3 is CASSLVGGSVNQPQHF. CDR3 in DNA: TGTGCCAGCAGCTTAGTGGGAGGGAGCGTCAATCAGCCCCAGCATTTT.

This clone has more than one count but fewer than ten. V usage is TRBV11-2 and J usage is TRBJ2-1, with a tentative D call TRBD1 (6 bases). Per the germline V gene, CDR1 is SGHAT and CDR2 is FQNNGV. V lost 4 bases and J lost 8, with 21 bases in between. The CDR3 length is 16 residues. CDR3 DNA: TGTGCCAGCAGCTGGGCCAGCAGGGGTGGTATGGATGAGCAGTTCTTC. This translates into CASSWASRGGMDEQFF. Together with reference TRBV11-2 and TRBJ2-1, the CDR3 gives the full variable domain: EAGVAQSPRYKIIEKRQSVAFWCNPISGHATLYWYQQILGQGPKLLIQFQNNGVVDDSQLPKDRFSAERLKGVDSTLKIQPAKLEDSAVYLCASSWASRGGMDEQFFGPGTRLTVL.

This chain connects TRBV19 to TRBJ1-6, with D unresolved. Per the germline V gene, CDR1 is LNHDA and CDR2 is SQIVND (reference sequence). The CDR3 runs 13 residues. Trimming stripped 10 bases from V and 9 bases from J, with 16 bases between. In DNA form, the CDR3 reads TGTGCCACACGACACGGATCAGGTTCACCCCTCCACTTT. Translation: CATRHGSGSPLHF.

The V call is TRBV20-1, the J call TRBJ1-5, with unresolved D. The germline CDR1 and CDR2 sequences are DFQATT and SNEGSKA (reference sequence). There are 14 residues in the CDR3. The V gene lost 3 bases and the J gene lost 2 bases, with 11 bases spanning the gap. The CDR3 nucleotides are TGCAGTGCTAGTAACCACGGGGGCAATCAGCCCCAGCATTTT. It translates to CSASNHGGNQPQHF.

The V and J genes are TRBV5-4 and TRBJ2-1; 12 bases fit TRBD2. Germline CDR1 is SGHNT and CDR2 is YYREEE (reference sequence). The CDR3 has 16 residues. V lost 4 bases, J lost 4 bases, and 6 bases stayed unmatched. CDR3 coding DNA: TGTGCCAGCAGCAAATTACTAGCGGGGGGATACAATGAGCAGTTCTTC. It translates to CASSKLLAGGYNEQFF.

The V gene is TRBV3-1 (or the pseudogene TRBV3-2), the J gene TRBJ2-5, with TRBD2 identical over 7 bases. Germline values: CDR1 LGHDT, CDR2 YNNKEL (reference sequence). The CDR3 loop spans 17 amino acids. With V trimmed by 1 base and J by 0 bases, 8 bases remained unmatched. CDR3: CASSQVEGRGDQETQYF. DNA of the CDR3: TGTGCCAGCAGCCAAGTCGAGGGTCGGGGGGACCAAGAGACCCAGTACTTC.

This sequence joins TRBV7-8 and TRBJ2-7; tentatively, D is TRBD1 (6 bases). Trimming removed 1 base from V and 9 bases from J, with 10 bases in between. The CDR3 extends over 12 amino acids. CDR1 and CDR2 from the germline V gene are SGHVS and FQNEAQ. The CDR3 loop reads CASSLGGGRQYF. The CDR3 region has the DNA TGTGCCAGCAGCTTAGGAGGGGGTAGGCAGTACTTC. Variable domain in full (rest from reference TRBV7-8 and TRBJ2-7): GAGVSQSPRYKVAKRGQDVALRCDPISGHVSLFWYQQALGQGPEFLTYFQNEAQLDKSGLPSDRFFAERPEGSVSTLKIQRTQQEDSAVYLCASSLGGGRQYFGPGTRLTVT.